This T cell receptor (beta chain) was found in a study of T cell responses to AZD1222 COVID-19 vaccine. General observations from the study: Among vaccine-associated CD4 TCRs, coverage spanned spike, with dominance at 160-218 and 743-854. Baseline serostatus was positive in only six AZD1222 recipients. After two AZD1222 doses, spike-specific TCR breadth and depth rose versus day 0. Possibly, clonal diversity was underestimated; donors were largely white British and included more females.

Worth noting for this clone: Its antigen remains unknown.

This CDR3 comprises 15 residues. CDR1 MDHEN and CDR2 SYDVKM come from the germline V gene. The ends were cut back, 3 bases at V and 7 bases at J, with 15 bases in the middle. Here immunoSEQ multiplex PCR was the method, and the copy in TCRdb shows in-frame clones only, minus some. Among 57,000 or so clones listed, around 83% were seen once. This chain uses TRBV28 with TRBJ1-4; perhaps TRBD1 as D (5 bases). The sample was peripheral blood, taken on day 0 of MenACWY control vaccination. The source is an adult in good health. This CDR3 reads CASSFPGSLSEKLFF. CDR3 bases: TGTGCCAGCAGTTTCCCAGGGTCCCTTAGTGAAAAACTGTTTTTT.